This note documents a single T cell receptor beta chain sequence. Assay: immunoSEQ multiplex PCR; the TCRdb copy retains only in-frame clones and omits some. The sample lists about 350,000 clones; 75% to 90% were seen once. Treatment specified: roughly 19 received Ad26.COV2.S at low or high dose, single or two shots; 5 received placebo; per-sample allocation not given. All samples were drawn on day 63, counting from the first vaccine or placebo injection. These data originate in a study of Ad26.COV2.S vaccination and SARS-CoV-2 variants. Germline V gene data show CDR1 as SGHTS and CDR2 as YDEGEE. This CDR3 comprises 16 residues. The J segment lost 4 bases and the V segment lost 0 bases, leaving 4 bases of the junction unmatched.

The source material was peripheral blood, sampled in a trial of Ad26.COV2.S vaccine versus placebo. This chain joins TRBV5-8 and TRBJ1-5; 10 bases map to TRBD1. This clonotype was sampled from a person aged 18-60 years who received the Ad26.COV2.S COVID-19 vaccine or a placebo. CDR3 residues: CASSLEGTGVNQPQHF. The CDR3 nucleotides are TGTGCCAGCAGCTTGGAAGGGACAGGGGTAAATCAGCCCCAGCATTTT.